Following are 23 T cell receptor beta chains from one sample sequenced in a study of long-term antiretroviral therapy in people with HIV. They ran version v3.0 of the immunoSEQ assay at survey level. Profiled with immunoSEQ multiplex PCR; TCRdb holds only in-frame clones, not every one. This table has 25,000 to 35,000 clones, approximately 90% appearing once. Sample: unsorted PBMCs, taken 5.2 years after starting antiretroviral therapy. Receptors were obtained from a woman aged 35 to 49 with HIV.

This clone was observed a handful of times. DNA for the CDR3: TGTGCCAGTAGTATGGGACAGGGATTACAATACGAGCAGTACTTC. Protein product: CASSMGQGLQYEQYF. The chain employs TRBV19 and TRBJ2-7, with 9 bases fitting TRBD1. Germline V gives CDR1 LNHDA, CDR2 SQIVND (reference sequence). V dropped 3 bases and J dropped 4; count of bases not matched to a gene: 7. This CDR3 region has 15 residues. Together with reference TRBV19 and TRBJ2-7, the CDR3 gives the full variable domain: DGGITQSPKYLFRKEGQNVTLSCEQNLNHDAMYWYRQDPGQGLRLIYYSQIVNDFQKGDIAEGYSVSREKKESFPLTVTSAQKNPTAFYLCASSMGQGLQYEQYFGPGTRLTVT.

This clone has a single count. The gene calls are TRBV2 and TRBJ2-3; D ambiguous. The V gene lost 1 base and the J gene lost 4 bases, with 6 bases spanning the gap. The CDR3 is 13 residues long. CDR1 is SNHLY, CDR2 FYNNEI, per germline. The CDR3 region is CASSEDPPDTQYF. CDR3 DNA sequence: TGTGCCAGCAGTGAAGACCCCCCAGATACGCAGTATTTT.

The V call is TRBV19, the J call TRBJ2-1; 9 bases fit TRBD1. The CDR3 is 15 residues long. Trimming at V came to 5 bases and at J to 0 bases, leaving 2 bases not matched to a gene. CDR1 and CDR2 (germline): LNHDA, SQIVND (reference sequence). The CDR3 spells CASSPDRGSYNEQFF. The CDR3 DNA is TGTGCCAGTAGTCCGGACAGGGGCTCCTACAATGAGCAGTTCTTC.

This clone was observed a single time. The chain couples TRBV4-1 to TRBJ2-1; 11 positions match TRBD2. From germline, CDR1 is MGHRA and CDR2 YSYEKL. V shed 4 bases, J shed 0 bases, and the junction held 2 bases outside the gene matches. This CDR3 contains 16 residues. The CDR3 DNA sequence: TGCGCCAGCAGCCGTAGCGGGGGGGCCTCCTACAATGAGCAGTTCTTC. Its translation is CASSRSGGASYNEQFF.

This chain joins TRBV2 and TRBJ1-5; 7 positions agree with TRBD1. Germline values: CDR1 SNHLY, CDR2 FYNNEI. CDR3 length: 15 residues. J was trimmed by 7 bases and V by 3 bases; bases with no gene match: 9. The CDR3: CASSEEGGSRQPQHF. As DNA, the CDR3 is TGTGCCAGCAGTGAGGAAGGGGGCTCACGGCAGCCCCAGCATTTT.

This chain connects TRBV14 to TRBJ2-7; 9 nucleotides align to TRBD1. V dropped 2 bases and J dropped 3; count of bases not matched to a gene: 5. The CDR3 spans 15 residues. Germline lookup yields CDR1 SGHDN and CDR2 FVKESK. Here the CDR3 reads CASSQIGTGSYEQYF. The CDR3 coding sequence is TGTGCCAGCAGCCAAATAGGGACAGGGAGCTACGAGCAGTACTTC. The full variable domain, with the rest looked up from reference TRBV14 and TRBJ2-7, is EAGVTQFPSHSVIEKGQTVTLRCDPISGHDNLYWYRRVMGKEIKFLLHFVKESKQDESGMPNNRFLAERTGGTYSTLKVQPAELEDSGVYFCASSQIGTGSYEQYFGPGTRLTVT.

V is TRBV18 and J is TRBJ2-5; TRBD2 might be the D (6 bases). The length of the CDR3 is 14 residues. Germline CDR1 and CDR2: KGHSH and LQKENI. Trimming cost V 6 bases and J 3 bases, with 14 bases left between them. CDR3 DNA sequence: TGTGCCAGCTCCGTCACGCGGGGAGAAGAGACCCAGTACTTC. Encoded protein: CASSVTRGEETQYF.

The chain is built from TRBV10-2 and TRBJ1-2; D remains unclear. The CDR3 extends over 13 amino acids. V lost 6 bases and J lost 6, with 14 bases in between. Germline values: CDR1 WSHSY, CDR2 SAAADI. As DNA, the CDR3 is TGCGCCAGCAGCTTTACGGGGTTCGATGGCTACACCTTC. It specifies CASSFTGFDGYTF.

The chain carries TRBV9 and TRBJ1-2; D is ambiguous. Germline lookup yields CDR1 SGDLS and CDR2 YYNGEE. Trimming left V 1 base short and J 2 bases short, with 6 bases between. CDR3 length: 13 residues. The CDR3 DNA sequence: TGTGCCAGCAGCGTAAGAAGCAACTATGGCTACACCTTC. Its protein is CASSVRSNYGYTF.

The rearrangement joins TRBV10-2 to TRBJ2-7, with D possibly being TRBD1 (5 bases). Germline CDR1 WSHSY, CDR2 SAAADI. The CDR3 sequence is 15 residues long. Between the trimmed V and J ends, which lost 6 bases and 4 bases, there was a span of 19 bases. This CDR3 is CASSPDSGARYEQYF. For the CDR3, the DNA is TGCGCCAGCAGCCCTGACAGTGGGGCACGGTACGAGCAGTACTTC.

The CDR3 protein is CASSSGPRLAAFYNEQFF. As DNA, the CDR3 is TGTGCCAGCAGCTCTGGGCCAAGACTAGCGGCCTTCTACAATGAGCAGTTCTTC. V and J are TRBV7-8 and TRBJ2-1; TRBD2 aligns across 9 bases. The junction had 13 bases not matched to a gene; V was cut back by 4 bases and J by 3 bases. The CDR3 length is 18 residues. Per germline, CDR1 SGHVS and CDR2 FQNEAQ.

The chain employs TRBV2 and TRBJ2-3; D is tentatively TRBD1 or TRBD2 (6 bases each). V was pared by 10 bases and J by 6 bases, with 17 bases between. The CDR3 consists of 13 residues. Germline CDR1 is SNHLY and CDR2 is FYNNEI. This chain's CDR3 is CATTGQGRDTQYF. DNA of the CDR3: TGTGCCACCACGGGGCAGGGGAGGGATACGCAGTATTTT.

Here the CDR3 reads CASSPGTQEQYF. For the CDR3, the DNA is TGTGCCAGCAGCCCTGGGACACAGGAGCAGTACTTC. The chain recombines TRBV14 with TRBJ2-7, with D possibly TRBD1 on 6 matching bases. This CDR3 comprises 12 residues. V dropped 4 bases and J dropped 7 bases, with 11 bases sitting between them. Germline V lookup: CDR1 SGHDN, CDR2 FVKESK.

By frequency in the sample, this clone is medium-sized. This chain joins TRBV5-5 and TRBJ2-5, with D possibly TRBD1 on 5 matching bases. The CDR3 totals 13 residues. Germline V lookup: CDR1 SGHKS, CDR2 YYEKEE (reference sequence). The V gene lost 0 bases and the J gene lost 4 bases, with 7 bases spanning the gap. The CDR3 sequence: CASSLGQLETQYF. DNA for the CDR3: TGTGCCAGCAGCTTGGGACAGTTAGAGACCCAGTACTTC.

In its sample, this clone is medium-sized. The DNA for the CDR3 is TGTGCCAGCAGCTTAAGAGGGAGACAAGAGACCCAGTACTTC. It translates to CASSLRGRQETQYF. The chain is built from TRBV7-7 and TRBJ2-5; a weak D match, TRBD2 (5 bases). This CDR3 is built from 14 residues. CDR1 SSHAT and CDR2 FNYEAQ come from the germline V gene (reference sequence). Trimming cost V 2 bases and J 2 bases, with 9 bases left between them.

This sequence joins TRBV5-4 and TRBJ2-2; D ambiguous. V was cut by 2 bases and J by 5 bases, with 7 bases left in between. Germline V gene data show CDR1 as SGHNT and CDR2 as YYREEE (reference sequence). The CDR3 sequence is 13 residues long. The DNA for the CDR3 is TGTGCCAGCAGCTTCTTGTCGACCGGGGAGCTGTTTTTT. This codes for CASSFLSTGELFF.

The chain combines TRBV30 with TRBJ2-7; TRBD2 might be the D (5 bases). Germline V gene lookup returns CDR1 GTSNPN and CDR2 SVGIG (reference sequence). Trimming removed 1 base at V and 1 base at J, with 8 bases between. The CDR3 is 13 residues long. CDR3 loop: CAWSGTDSYEQYF. In nucleotides, the CDR3 is TGTGCCTGGAGTGGGACTGATTCCTACGAGCAGTACTTC. Supplemented by reference TRBV30 and TRBJ2-7, the full variable domain reads SQTIHQWPATLVQPVGSPLSLECTVEGTSNPNLYWYRQAAGRGLQLLFYSVGIGQISSEVPQNLSASRPQDRQFILSSKKLLLSDSGFYLCAWSGTDSYEQYFGPGTRLTVT.

J is TRBJ1-1 and V is TRBV4-1, with D possibly being TRBD1 (5 bases). CDR3 length: 13 amino acids. V was trimmed by 4 bases and J by 10 bases, leaving 16 bases between them. Per the germline V gene, CDR1 is MGHRA and CDR2 is YSYEKL. This CDR3 is CASSPDRLGVAFF. In nucleotides, the CDR3 is TGCGCCAGCAGCCCAGACAGATTGGGGGTAGCTTTCTTT.

This chain connects TRBV27 to TRBJ2-7, with 9 positions matching TRBD1. Losses at the gene ends were 4 bases for V and 5 bases for J; bases not matched to a gene: 3. The CDR3 has 13 amino acids. From germline, CDR1 is MNHEY and CDR2 SMNVEV (reference sequence). CDR3 coding DNA: TGTGCCAGCAGTTGGGGACAGGGAAACGAGCAGTACTTC. It specifies CASSWGQGNEQYF.

J is TRBJ2-7 and V is TRBV21-1; the table gives TRBD1 as D, unverified against the DNA. TRBV21-1 is a pseudogene locus. This CDR3 comprises 14 residues. The CDR3 DNA sequence: TGTGCCAGCAGTCACGGGACAGGGGACCACGAGCAGTACTTC. Protein product: CASSHGTGDHEQYF.

The chain is built from TRBV5-5 and TRBJ1-1, with no clear D. V was shortened by 1 base and J by 1 base, with 8 bases between the two germline ends. There are 14 residues in the CDR3. Germline CDR1 reads SGHKS; CDR2 reads YYEKEE (reference sequence). CDR3 sequence: CASSLLGGNTEAFF. The CDR3 nucleotides read TGTGCCAGCAGCTTGTTAGGAGGGAACACTGAAGCTTTCTTT.

V and J are TRBV4-2 and TRBJ1-1; no reliable D call. CDR3 length: 13 residues. CDR1 is LGHNA and CDR2 is YNFKEQ in the germline V gene. V was pared by 2 bases and J by 6 bases, with 10 bases between. CDR3 sequence reads: CASSQIPAAEAFF. The CDR3 DNA follows: TGTGCCAGCAGCCAAATCCCAGCTGCTGAAGCTTTCTTT.

The DNA of the CDR3 is TGTGCCAGCAGCGTAGCCACAGGGCTCGCTTCACCCCTCCACTTT. It specifies CASSVATGLASPLHF. The chain carries TRBV9 and TRBJ1-6, with D perhaps TRBD1 (6 bases). Trimming took 0 bases from V and 9 from J, leaving 13 bases between them. Germline lookup yields CDR1 SGDLS and CDR2 YYNGEE. This CDR3 comprises 15 residues.